These T cell receptor beta chains were read from a single sample in a study of technical replicates of blood from a few donors. Sequencing was performed with immunoSEQ multiplex PCR; in TCRdb, only in-frame clones are kept and a portion is missing. The sample holds over 55,000 clones; around 87% are singletons and the top ten take approximately 5%. Sequenced input: PBMCs. All receptors come from a human donor in good health. Some clones in this sample may be carry-over from other donors' samples. Both conserved end residues are part of each CDR3. Each record gives: CDR3 protein, D gene, V gene, J gene. D genes are given only for firm matches.

CDR3aa: CASSLSGTGYNQPQHF; d_gene: TRBD1; v_gene: TRBV7-2; j_gene: TRBJ1-5
CDR3aa: CAISGRQGAGNTIYF; d_gene: TRBD1; v_gene: TRBV10-3; j_gene: TRBJ1-3
CDR3aa: CASSQATGLVETQYF; d_gene: TRBD1; v_gene: TRBV5-1; j_gene: TRBJ2-5
CDR3aa: CATSSGLSTSTDTQYF; d_gene: -; v_gene: TRBV15; j_gene: TRBJ2-3
CDR3aa: CASSQTGTSGRYEQYF; d_gene: TRBD2; v_gene: TRBV7-3; j_gene: TRBJ2-7
CDR3aa: CASSPESYTGELFF; d_gene: -; v_gene: TRBV7-3; j_gene: TRBJ2-2
CDR3aa: CAITGIQGPYEQYF; d_gene: -; v_gene: TRBV2; j_gene: TRBJ2-7
CDR3aa: CASRWQGTEAFF; d_gene: -; v_gene: TRBV25-1; j_gene: TRBJ1-1
CDR3aa: CATSRADRGSEAFF; d_gene: -; v_gene: TRBV15; j_gene: TRBJ1-1
CDR3aa: CASTPDRVNTEAFF; d_gene: TRBD1; v_gene: TRBV11-2; j_gene: TRBJ1-1
CDR3aa: CASSQVRSYNEQFF; d_gene: -; v_gene: TRBV4-3; j_gene: TRBJ2-1
CDR3aa: CAISVHRSYGYTF; d_gene: -; v_gene: TRBV10-3; j_gene: TRBJ1-2
CDR3aa: CASSPDGSEAQYF; d_gene: -; v_gene: TRBV9; j_gene: TRBJ2-5
CDR3aa: CASRTGFNTGELFF; d_gene: -; v_gene: TRBV2; j_gene: TRBJ2-2
CDR3aa: CASTLGLDRTNYGYTF; d_gene: TRBD1; v_gene: TRBV7-9; j_gene: TRBJ1-2
CDR3aa: CASSQDLRGNSPLHF; d_gene: -; v_gene: TRBV4-3; j_gene: TRBJ1-6
CDR3aa: CAWNRGQGLGYTF; d_gene: TRBD1; v_gene: TRBV30; j_gene: TRBJ1-2
CDR3aa: CSARDESEQFF; d_gene: -; v_gene: TRBV20-1; j_gene: TRBJ2-1
CDR3aa: CASSPSENTEAFF; d_gene: -; v_gene: TRBV11-3; j_gene: TRBJ1-1
CDR3aa: CASSLRSTYGYTF; d_gene: -; v_gene: TRBV7-8; j_gene: TRBJ1-2
CDR3aa: CASSANAGGLTDTQYF; d_gene: TRBD2; v_gene: TRBV7-3; j_gene: TRBJ2-3
CDR3aa: CASSSSAGSFRYEQYF; d_gene: -; v_gene: TRBV7-2; j_gene: TRBJ2-7
CDR3aa: CASSAQANYGYTF; d_gene: -; v_gene: TRBV7-2; j_gene: TRBJ1-2
CDR3aa: CASSASGTGTEAFF; d_gene: TRBD1; v_gene: TRBV25-1; j_gene: TRBJ1-1
CDR3aa: CASSLNGGAEGTQYF; d_gene: TRBD2; v_gene: TRBV7-3; j_gene: TRBJ2-3
CDR3aa: CASSLGLRAKGYTF; d_gene: -; v_gene: TRBV7-9; j_gene: TRBJ1-2
CDR3aa: CASSQTAGDYNSPLHF; d_gene: -; v_gene: TRBV9; j_gene: TRBJ1-6
CDR3aa: CASSPYNTGELFF; d_gene: -; v_gene: TRBV4-3; j_gene: TRBJ2-2
CDR3aa: CASSLIGSNYEQYF; d_gene: -; v_gene: TRBV27; j_gene: TRBJ2-7
CDR3aa: CASSQDLVGSGGELFF; d_gene: -; v_gene: TRBV4-2; j_gene: TRBJ2-2
CDR3aa: CASSLLIGAYEQYF; d_gene: -; v_gene: TRBV2; j_gene: TRBJ2-7
CDR3aa: CASSPNSDTQYF; d_gene: -; v_gene: TRBV4-1; j_gene: TRBJ2-3
CDR3aa: CASSPRLATGELFF; d_gene: TRBD2; v_gene: TRBV11-1; j_gene: TRBJ2-2
CDR3aa: CSVEEDGYTF; d_gene: -; v_gene: TRBV29-1; j_gene: TRBJ1-2
CDR3aa: CASSYDFTGELFF; d_gene: -; v_gene: TRBV5-6; j_gene: TRBJ2-2
CDR3aa: CASTATGLAIDTQYF; d_gene: TRBD2; v_gene: TRBV7-9; j_gene: TRBJ2-3
CDR3aa: CASSLDKSSYNEQFF; d_gene: -; v_gene: TRBV6-6; j_gene: TRBJ2-1
CDR3aa: CASSQVSQVPYNEQFF; d_gene: -; v_gene: TRBV4-3; j_gene: TRBJ2-1
CDR3aa: CASSPTLGVGQPQHF; d_gene: -; v_gene: TRBV4-2; j_gene: TRBJ1-5
CDR3aa: CAWSWGLAAQETQYF; d_gene: TRBD2; v_gene: TRBV30; j_gene: TRBJ2-5
CDR3aa: CASSPGGSSYEQYF; d_gene: TRBD2; v_gene: TRBV7-2; j_gene: TRBJ2-7
CDR3aa: CASSPLDRVNIQYF; d_gene: TRBD1; v_gene: TRBV19; j_gene: TRBJ2-4
CDR3aa: CASSPGGDSHEQYF; d_gene: -; v_gene: TRBV11-2; j_gene: TRBJ2-7
CDR3aa: CAWSRSIAGGPDEQFF; d_gene: TRBD2; v_gene: TRBV30; j_gene: TRBJ2-1
CDR3aa: CASSSGQGNEKLFF; d_gene: TRBD1; v_gene: TRBV11-2; j_gene: TRBJ1-4